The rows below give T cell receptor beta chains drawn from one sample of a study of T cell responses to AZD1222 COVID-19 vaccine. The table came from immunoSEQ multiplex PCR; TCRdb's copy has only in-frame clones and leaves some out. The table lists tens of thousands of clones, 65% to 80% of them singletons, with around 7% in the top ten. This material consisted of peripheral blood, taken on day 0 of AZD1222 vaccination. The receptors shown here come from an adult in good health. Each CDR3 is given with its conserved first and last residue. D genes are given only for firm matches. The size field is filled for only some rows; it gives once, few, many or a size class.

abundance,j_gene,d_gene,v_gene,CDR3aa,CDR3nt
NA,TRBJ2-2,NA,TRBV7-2,CASSGPPGDTGELFF,TGTGCCAGCAGCGGTCCACCGGGCGACACCGGGGAGCTGTTTTTT
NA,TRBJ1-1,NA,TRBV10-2,CASSDMLNTEAFF,TGCGCCAGCAGTGATATGTTAAACACTGAAGCTTTCTTT
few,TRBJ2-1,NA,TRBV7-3,CASSGGGPSYNEQFF,TGTGCCAGCAGCGGAGGCGGCCCCTCCTACAATGAGCAGTTCTTC
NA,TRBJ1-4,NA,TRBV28,CASSPRGMDPTNEKLFF,TGTGCCAGCAGCCCCCGGGGAATGGATCCAACTAATGAAAAACTGTTTTTT
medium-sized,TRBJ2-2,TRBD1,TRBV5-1,CASSFDRGFTGELFF,TGCGCCAGCAGCTTTGACAGGGGTTTCACCGGGGAGCTGTTTTTT
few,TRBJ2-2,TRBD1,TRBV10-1,CASSGDRGPGELFF,TGCGCCAGCTCTGGGGACAGGGGGCCCGGGGAGCTGTTTTTT
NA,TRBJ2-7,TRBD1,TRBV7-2,CASSSGTALTNSYEQYF,TGTGCCAGCAGCTCGGGGACAGCATTAACTAACTCCTACGAGCAGTACTTC
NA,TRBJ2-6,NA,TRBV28,CASSFSGANVLTF,TGTGCCAGCAGTTTCTCTGGGGCCAACGTCCTGACTTTC
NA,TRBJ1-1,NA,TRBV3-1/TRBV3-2,CASSQDTSGSNMNTEAFF,TGTGCCAGCAGCCAAGATACTTCTGGCAGCAACATGAACACTGAAGCTTTCTTT
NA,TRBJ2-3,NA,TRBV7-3,CASSSLGVSTDTQYF,TGTGCCAGCAGCTCCCTCGGGGTCAGCACAGATACGCAGTATTTT
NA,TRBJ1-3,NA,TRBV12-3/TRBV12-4,CANTGNSGNTIYF,TGTGCCAACACAGGGAACTCTGGAAACACCATATATTTT
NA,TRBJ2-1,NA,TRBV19,CASREGAGEQFF,TGTGCCAGTAGGGAGGGGGCGGGTGAGCAGTTCTTC
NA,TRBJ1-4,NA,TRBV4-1,CASSLTLQLLEKLFF,TGCGCCAGCAGTTTGACCTTGCAACTTCTCGAAAAACTGTTTTTT
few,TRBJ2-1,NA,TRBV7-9,CASSWVERVYNEQFF,TGTGCCAGCAGCTGGGTCGAGCGGGTCTACAATGAGCAGTTCTTC
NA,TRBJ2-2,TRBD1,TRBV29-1,CSILGGRDRGDTGELFF,TGCAGCATCCTCGGGGGACGGGACAGGGGAGACACCGGGGAGCTGTTTTTT
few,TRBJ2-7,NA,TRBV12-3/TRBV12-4,CASSLGQNYEQYF,TGTGCCAGCAGTTTAGGGCAAAACTACGAGCAGTACTTC
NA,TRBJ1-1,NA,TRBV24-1,CATSDPGQAGGAFF,TGTGCCACCAGTGATCCCGGGCAGGCCGGGGGGGCTTTCTTT
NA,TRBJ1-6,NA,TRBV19,CASRQGLGSPLHF,TGTGCCAGTAGGCAGGGGCTAGGTTCACCCCTCCACTTT
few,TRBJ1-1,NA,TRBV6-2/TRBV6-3,CASSSRTRAGTEAFF,TGTGCCAGCAGTTCCCGGACCCGAGCCGGCACTGAAGCTTTCTTT